This T cell receptor (beta chain) was identified in a study of shared clonotypes between healthy human individuals. Sequencing was performed with immunoSEQ multiplex PCR; in TCRdb, only in-frame clones are kept and a portion is missing. The sample includes about 2.4 million clones, 93% of them seen just once. In regard to this clone: Within the sample, other DNA sequences also encode this same CDR3.

The CDR3 is made up of 15 amino acids. V was pared by 6 bases and J by 4 bases, with 6 bases of the junction left unmatched. From germline, CDR1 is MNHNS and CDR2 SASEGT. This chain joins TRBV6-1 and TRBJ2-7, with 13 bases matching TRBD2. The clonotype originates from a man aged 18 to 30 in good health. Some clones in this sample may be carry-over from other donors' samples. Sequenced input: naive CD4+ T cells from PBMCs. Noted subset: CD45RA+ positively selected. CDR3 residues: CASRTGTSGTYEQYF. In nucleotides, the CDR3 is TGTGCCAGCAGAACCGGGACTAGCGGGACTTACGAGCAGTACTTC.